This T cell receptor (beta chain) emerged from a study of blood T cell repertoires in COVID-19. Overall study: Italy, Spain and the United States were the sources of the convalescent and acute COVID-19 samples. T cells, B-cell-depleted T cells, or PBMCs provided the cDNA or gDNA that served as material.

Original processing notes: For nucleated cells, counts were estimated from reference gene primer amplification. TCRdb's table, derived via immunoSEQ multiplex PCR, lists solely in-frame clones and lacks some. V and J calls and clone size are copied from that table; D and trimming were computed from the DNA. The sample has about 60,000 clones, 88% seen once. V shed 6 bases, J shed 4 bases, and the junction held 5 bases outside the gene matches. The CDR3 contains 14 residues. Per germline, CDR1 WNHNN and CDR2 SYGVQD (reference sequence). J is TRBJ1-5 and V is TRBV10-1; 8 bases match TRBD1. The sample comprised peripheral blood. The receptor's source is a man aged 55-75 years with acute or convalescent COVID-19. The CDR3 spells CASRSGGANQPQHF. The CDR3, as DNA: TGCGCCAGCAGGTCAGGGGGCGCTAATCAGCCCCAGCATTTT.